This entry lists 14 T cell receptor beta chains sequenced from one sample in a study of monozygotic twins with cystic fibrosis. The data were produced by immunoSEQ multiplex PCR, yet TCRdb's version contains in-frame clones alone and is incomplete. The sample lists about 9,100 clones; about 90% were seen once. The specimen sequenced was blood. The receptors shown here come from a boy aged 2-9 years with cystic fibrosis.

The rearrangement uses TRBV11-2 and TRBJ1-1; D unclear. Deletions cut 5 bases from V and 0 bases from J, with 7 bases between. Germline lookup yields CDR1 SGHAT and CDR2 FQNNGV. CDR3 length: 13 amino acids. The CDR3, as DNA: TGTGCCAGCAGCCCAAGGTTGAACACTGAAGCTTTCTTT. This gives the protein CASSPRLNTEAFF.

The chain links TRBV4-3 to TRBJ2-3; D is undetermined. Germline lookup yields CDR1 LGHNA and CDR2 YSLEER. The length of the CDR3 is 14 residues. Trimming took 2 bases from V and 6 from J, leaving 12 bases between them. The CDR3 nucleotides read TGCGCCAGCAGCCAAACCCAATTACGGGATACGCAGTATTTT. Protein: CASSQTQLRDTQYF.

The CDR3 region is CASSVGNSASTDTQYF. CDR3 nucleotides: TGTGCCAGCAGCGTAGGTAATAGCGCCAGCACAGATACGCAGTATTTT. The chain has TRBV9 and TRBJ2-3, with D tentatively TRBD2 (5 bases). The CDR3 runs 16 residues. The V end lost 0 bases, the J end lost 0 bases, and 11 bases lay between the germline ends. Germline V CDR1 and CDR2: SGDLS, YYNGEE.

The V call is TRBV6-1, the J call TRBJ2-3; D is unresolved. Trimming took off 6 bases at V and 2 bases at J, with 6 bases between the two ends. The germline V gene encodes CDR1 MNHNS and CDR2 SASEGT. This CDR3 is built from 12 residues. The CDR3: CASRSDTDTQYF. DNA of the CDR3: TGTGCCAGCAGGTCGGACACAGATACGCAGTATTTT.

V gene TRBV6-5 combines with J gene TRBJ1-6; D unresolved. Germline CDR1 and CDR2: MNHEY and SVGAGI. Trimming cost V 7 bases and J 10 bases, with 17 bases left between them. This CDR3 has 14 amino acids. CDR3: CASTRGQRNSPLHF. The CDR3 bases are TGTGCCAGCACCCGGGGTCAGAGGAACTCACCCCTCCACTTT.

The chain links TRBV15 to TRBJ2-7, with 8 bases fitting TRBD1. The CDR3 extends over 17 amino acids. The V gene end was trimmed by 2 bases and the J gene end by 4 bases; junction bases not matched to a gene: 13. Per germline, CDR1 LNHNV and CDR2 YYDKDF (reference sequence). CDR3 amino acids: CATSRLNEGNRGYEQYF. The CDR3 nucleotides are TGTGCCACCAGCAGACTCAATGAGGGGAACAGGGGGTACGAGCAGTACTTC.

The chain links TRBV5-4 to TRBJ2-6; D unresolved. Trimming pared 7 bases from V and 7 bases from J, leaving 9 bases between. The germline gives CDR1 SGHNT, CDR2 YYREEE (reference sequence). This CDR3 is built from 12 residues. The chain's CDR3 is CASALGANVLTF. For the CDR3, the DNA is TGTGCCAGCGCCTTAGGAGCCAACGTCCTGACTTTC.

The chain has TRBV7-9 and TRBJ1-2; D is unresolved. V dropped 1 base and J dropped 7 bases, with 10 bases sitting between them. CDR1 is SEHNR, CDR2 FQNEAQ, per germline (reference sequence). This CDR3 region has 13 residues. This chain's CDR3 is CASSLGREGGYTF. The CDR3 nucleotides read TGTGCCAGCAGCTTAGGTCGGGAAGGTGGCTACACCTTC.

This clone has just a few counts. The chain uses TRBV4-2 and TRBJ2-1; TRBD1 matches 8 bases. V dropped 0 bases and J dropped 7; count of bases not matched to a gene: 14. This CDR3 spans 18 amino acids. Germline loops: CDR1 LGHNA, CDR2 YNFKEQ. The CDR3 region is CASSQEEDPTGATNEQFF. The CDR3 nucleotides read TGTGCCAGCAGCCAAGAAGAGGACCCGACAGGGGCGACGAATGAGCAGTTCTTC.

The chain has TRBV27 and TRBJ2-7, with TRBD1 as a possible D gene (5 bases). The CDR3 runs 13 residues. CDR1 and CDR2 (germline): MNHEY, SMNVEV (reference sequence). Deletions cut 8 bases from V and 2 bases from J, with 13 bases between. CDR3 DNA: TGTGCCAGCGTCCCTCAGGGTACCTACGAGCAGTACGTC. Translated, it gives CASVPQGTYEQYV.

The rearrangement links TRBV6-5 to TRBJ2-7, with D perhaps given as TRBD1 or TRBD2 (5 bases each). Between the trimmed V and J ends, which lost 0 bases and 2 bases, there was a span of 14 bases. CDR3 length: 16 residues. The germline gives CDR1 MNHEY, CDR2 SVGAGI. The CDR3 loop is CASSYSIPGAPYEQYF. In nucleotides, the CDR3 is TGTGCCAGCAGTTACTCGATACCCGGGGCCCCCTACGAGCAGTACTTC.

V usage is TRBV12-2 and J usage is TRBJ2-7; whether TRBD1, the table's D call, matches the DNA was not checked. TRBV12-2 is tagged as a pseudogene. This CDR3 is built from 16 residues. The CDR3: CASRLAVGASSYEQYV. The CDR3 nucleotides are TGTGCAAGTCGCTTAGCGGTAGGGGCAAGCTCCTACGAGCAGTACGTC.

The rearrangement links TRBV19 to TRBJ1-5; D is undetermined. The CDR3 extends over 13 amino acids. Trimming removed 7 bases from V and 1 base from J, with 8 bases in between. Germline V gene lookup returns CDR1 LNHDA and CDR2 SQIVND (reference sequence). The CDR3 nucleotides are TGTGCCAGTACCACAATGAGCAATCAGCCCCAGCATTTT. Protein product: CASTTMSNQPQHF.

The chain employs TRBV9 and TRBJ2-3, with unresolved D. V was clipped by 0 bases and J by 3 bases, with 2 bases between them. The CDR3 runs 12 residues. Germline CDR1 SGDLS, CDR2 YYNGEE. CDR3 nucleotides: TGTGCCAGCAGCGTAGGGACAGATACGCAGTATTTT. Amino acids: CASSVGTDTQYF.